These 3 T cell receptor beta chains were sequenced from one sample in a study of blood T cell repertoires in COVID-19. Measured with immunoSEQ multiplex PCR; TCRdb has only the in-frame clones, and not every one. Of some 170,000 clones in the sample, roughly 87% were seen once. Sequencing input: peripheral blood. The source of these receptors is an older woman who had recovered from COVID-19.

This chain links TRBV11-3 with TRBJ2-1, with 12 bases fitting TRBD2. V lost 5 bases, J lost 5 bases, and 4 bases stayed unmatched. The CDR3 is made up of 15 amino acids. Germline lookup yields CDR1 SGHNT and CDR2 YENEEA. The CDR3 loop is CASSLAGGINNEQFF. CDR3 coding DNA: TGTGCCAGCAGCCTAGCGGGGGGGATAAACAATGAGCAGTTCTTC.

V and J are TRBV10-3 and TRBJ2-5; a weak D match, TRBD1 (6 bases). The V and J ends lost 5 bases and 5 bases respectively, with 15 bases between them. Germline V gives CDR1 ENHRY, CDR2 SYGVKD. The CDR3 is 14 residues long. CDR3 protein: CAISPQGSLETQYF. The CDR3 nucleotides are TGTGCCATCAGTCCCCAGGGGTCGCTGGAGACCCAGTACTTC.

This chain joins TRBV21-1 and TRBJ2-3; the D call of TRBD2 is as the table states it, not checked on the DNA. TRBV21-1 is a listed pseudogene. There are 18 residues in the CDR3. CDR3 in amino acids: CAPRTRPSGGASTDTQYF. In DNA, the CDR3 is TGTGCCCCCAGGACCCGCCCTAGCGGGGGGGCGAGTACAGATACGCAGTATTTT.